This record covers a single T cell receptor (beta chain). Per the original data handling: The assay estimated nucleated cells by amplifying reference gene primers. Assay used: immunoSEQ multiplex PCR; TCRdb lists only in-frame clones, some missing. The DNA gave D and trimming, while V, J and clone size come from that table. This table holds roughly 700,000 clones, more than 80% found once. The data were taken from a study of blood T cell repertoires in COVID-19. For the study at large: The samples span acute and convalescent COVID-19 from the United States, Italy and Spain. Sources were T cells, B-cell-depleted T cells, or PBMCs; the material itself was cDNA or gDNA.

Sequenced: peripheral blood. The TCR originated in a woman younger than 35 with acute or convalescent COVID-19.

Written as DNA, the CDR3 is TGTGCCAGCAGCCAAGAGAGGGCGTATGGTCAGCCCCAGCATTTT. This gives the protein CASSQERAYGQPQHF. The chain joins TRBV3-1 (or the pseudogene TRBV3-2) to TRBJ1-5; D gene unclear. CDR1 is LGHDT, CDR2 YNNKEL, per germline (reference sequence). The CDR3 contains 15 residues. Trimming pared 0 bases from V and 6 bases from J, leaving 12 bases between.